This T cell receptor beta chain was sequenced for a study of shared T cell receptors in the human thymus. Data came from immunoSEQ multiplex PCR; TCRdb stores just in-frame clones and leaves some out. The sample records about 710,000 clones, more than 70% being singletons. CDR1 is MDHEN, CDR2 SYDVKM, per germline. This CDR3 comprises 16 residues. V was clipped by 6 bases and J by 0 bases, with 18 bases between them. The same sample was also studied in work on human thymus T cells.

The chain has TRBV28 and TRBJ2-7, with D possibly TRBD2 on 7 matching bases. Sequencing used thymocytes. This TCR was recovered from a boy under three years old with a congenital heart defect. For the CDR3, the DNA is TGTGCCAGCAGGGATAGGGGGGGGCGATCCTCCTACGAGCAGTACTTC. Amino acids: CASRDRGGRSSYEQYF.